Presented here are 11 T cell receptor beta chains from one specimen sequenced in a study of T cell repertoires in ileal Crohn's disease. Time point given: neoterminal ileum biopsy at postoperative endoscopy, about 6 months after surgery. Repertoires were generated with immunoSEQ multiplex PCR, while TCRdb's copy carries only in-frame clones and drops some. This table has about 3,700 clones, 70% to 80% appearing once. Sequencing was done on a sample of ileal tissue. These TCRs come from an adult with Crohn's disease.

Comments on this clone: Other DNA sequences of this sample code for an identical CDR3. This sequence joins TRBV29-1 and TRBJ2-5; D might be TRBD2 (5 bases). Deletions cut 4 bases from V and 5 bases from J, with 5 bases between. Germline CDR1 and CDR2: SQVTM and ANQGSEA. CDR3 length: 10 amino acids. CDR3 amino acids: CSVGGETQYF. The CDR3 DNA follows: TGCAGCGTTGGAGGGGAGACCCAGTACTTC. Looking up the rest from reference TRBV29-1 and TRBJ2-5 gives the full variable domain: SAVISQKPSRDICQRGTSLTIQCQVDSQVTMMFWYRQQPGQSLTLIATANQGSEATYESGFVIDKFPISRPNLTFSTLTVSNMSPEDSSIYLCSVGGETQYFGPGTRLLVL.

A few counts support this clone. The chain has TRBV6-1 and TRBJ1-1, with 8 bases matching TRBD1. Germline trimming cut 3 bases from V and 5 bases from J; bases unmatched to any gene: 8. The CDR3 extends over 15 amino acids. Germline lookup yields CDR1 MNHNS and CDR2 SASEGT. CDR3 DNA sequence: TGTGCCAGCAGTGATGATCAGGGGGCGCGAACTGAAGCTTTCTTT. It specifies CASSDDQGARTEAFF.

This clone was counted only a few times. The V gene is TRBV9, the J gene TRBJ2-1; D call uncertain. The germline V gene encodes CDR1 SGDLS and CDR2 YYNGEE. V lost 4 bases to trimming and J lost 6 bases, with 14 bases between them. This CDR3 is built from 14 residues. The CDR3 nucleotides read TGTGCCAGCAGCCCTTTCTCTCACTCCAATGAGCAGTTCTTC. Protein: CASSPFSHSNEQFF.

This chain uses TRBV28 with TRBJ1-5, with 9 bases aligning to TRBD1. The germline V gene has CDR1 MDHEN and CDR2 SYDVKM. With V trimmed by 6 bases and J by 1 base, 10 bases remained unmatched. The CDR3 runs 17 residues. The CDR3 is CASRWTGAGRSNQPQHF. The CDR3 coding sequence is TGTGCCAGCAGGTGGACAGGGGCGGGAAGGAGCAATCAGCCCCAGCATTTT. The complete variable domain, with remaining parts taken from reference TRBV28 and TRBJ1-5, reads DVKVTQSSRYLVKRTGEKVFLECVQDMDHENMFWYRQDPGLGLRLIYFSYDVKMKEKGDIPEGYSVSREKKERFSLILESASTNQTSMYLCASRWTGAGRSNQPQHFGDGTRLSIL.

As DNA, the CDR3 is TGTGCCAGCAGTCCAGGGGGCGCTCGGTCACCCCTCCACTTT. Translation: CASSPGGARSPLHF. V gene TRBV5-6 combines with J gene TRBJ1-6, with 8 bases lining up with TRBD1. The CDR3 covers 14 residues. Per the germline V gene, CDR1 is SGHDT and CDR2 is YYEEEE. J gave up 10 bases and V 5 bases, and 8 bases lay outside the gene matches.

The V call is TRBV5-8, the J call TRBJ2-1, with TRBD2 matching 9 bases. J was trimmed by 1 base and V by 4 bases; bases with no gene match: 6. This CDR3 has 16 residues. Germline V gene sequence: CDR1 SGHTS, CDR2 YDEGEE. CDR3 DNA sequence: TGTGCCAGCAGCCCTGGACTAGCGCCTTCCTACAATGAGCAGTTCTTC. This codes for CASSPGLAPSYNEQFF.

The chain links TRBV7-9 to TRBJ2-3; tentatively, D is TRBD1 (6 bases). The V end lost 6 bases, the J end lost 1 base, and 11 bases lay between the germline ends. The CDR3 is 14 residues long. CDR1 SEHNR and CDR2 FQNEAQ come from the germline V gene (reference sequence). CDR3 in DNA: TGTGCCAGCAGATCGGACAGTCGCACAGATACGCAGTATTTT. Amino acids: CASRSDSRTDTQYF.

The rearrangement links TRBV5-6 to TRBJ1-1; 7 nucleotides agree with TRBD1. Trimming at V came to 4 bases and at J to 7 bases, leaving 7 bases not matched to a gene. The CDR3 has 13 residues. Germline V gene data show CDR1 as SGHDT and CDR2 as YYEEEE. CDR3 DNA sequence: TGTGCCAGCAGCAAGGGACAGTTAAATGAAGCTTTCTTT. This codes for CASSKGQLNEAFF.

In its sample, this clone was seen a few times. V and J are TRBV7-9 and TRBJ2-5; 7 bases are shared with TRBD2. Germline loops: CDR1 SEHNR, CDR2 FQNEAQ (reference sequence). The V segment lost 5 bases and the J segment 0 bases; nucleotides outside the gene matches: 6. The CDR3 has 15 residues. CDR3 in DNA: TGTGCCAGCAGCCCAGGCGGGGGATACCAAGAGACCCAGTACTTC. As protein: CASSPGGGYQETQYF. Full variable domain (remainder filled in from reference TRBV7-9 and TRBJ2-5): DTGVSQNPRHKITKRGQNVTFRCDPISEHNRLYWYRQTLGQGPEFLTYFQNEAQLEKSRLLSDRFSAERPKGSFSTLEIQRTEQGDSAMYLCASSPGGGYQETQYFGPGTRLLVL.

This chain uses TRBV10-1 with TRBJ2-3, with 12 positions matching TRBD2. V gave up 0 bases and J gave up 4 bases; unmatched junction bases: 5. CDR3 length: 17 amino acids. The germline V gene has CDR1 WNHNN and CDR2 SYGVQD (reference sequence). CDR3 residues: CASSESGLAGNPDTQYF. In nucleotides, the CDR3 is TGCGCCAGCAGTGAGTCGGGACTAGCGGGCAATCCAGATACGCAGTATTTT.

V gene TRBV11-2 combines with J gene TRBJ1-3, with D possibly matching TRBD1 (6 bases). CDR1 is SGHAT and CDR2 is FQNNGV in the germline V gene. Between the trimmed V and J ends, which lost 5 bases and 3 bases, there was a span of 11 bases. The CDR3 runs to 14 residues. CDR3 sequence: CASSATGIGNTIYF. CDR3 in DNA: TGTGCCAGCAGCGCCACAGGGATTGGAAACACCATATATTTT.